Listed below are T cell receptor beta chains from one sample, sequenced in a study of blood T cell repertoires in COVID-19. Profiled with immunoSEQ multiplex PCR; TCRdb holds only in-frame clones, not every one. The profile shows 150,000 to 200,000 clones, approximately 86% of them singletons. The sequenced sample was peripheral blood. Receptor source: a woman aged 45-59 years with acute or convalescent COVID-19. Each CDR3 is given with its conserved first and last residue. A D gene is named only where the DNA matches it firmly. Clone sizes are given selectively: once, few, many, or a class where the clone is expanded.

abundance: -; d_gene: TRBD1; v_gene: TRBV7-9; j_gene: TRBJ1-1; CDR3aa: CASSSRTGSTEAFF; CDR3nt: TGTGCCAGCAGTTCTAGGACAGGGAGCACTGAAGCTTTCTTT
abundance: -; d_gene: TRBD1; v_gene: TRBV10-3; j_gene: TRBJ1-1; CDR3aa: CAISDQDRGGKTEAFF; CDR3nt: TGTGCCATCAGTGACCAGGACAGGGGTGGCAAGACTGAAGCTTTCTTT
abundance: -; d_gene: TRBD2; v_gene: TRBV7-9; j_gene: TRBJ2-1; CDR3aa: CASSEGLASEQFF; CDR3nt: TGTGCCAGCAGCGAGGGACTAGCTAGTGAGCAGTTCTTC
abundance: -; d_gene: TRBD2; v_gene: TRBV3-1/TRBV3-2; j_gene: TRBJ2-3; CDR3aa: CASSQGRAGASTDTQYF; CDR3nt: TGTGCCAGCAGCCAAGGGAGAGCGGGGGCTAGCACAGATACGCAGTATTTT
abundance: -; d_gene: -; v_gene: TRBV30; j_gene: TRBJ2-7; CDR3aa: CAWSVPPQKYEQYF; CDR3nt: TGTGCCTGGAGTGTCCCTCCCCAGAAATACGAGCAGTACTTC
abundance: once; d_gene: TRBD2; v_gene: TRBV10-3; j_gene: TRBJ2-2; CDR3aa: CAISDQGQRLLAGGTGELFF; CDR3nt: TGTGCCATCAGTGACCAGGGCCAAAGGTTACTAGCGGGAGGTACCGGGGAGCTGTTTTTT
abundance: -; d_gene: TRBD2; v_gene: TRBV5-6; j_gene: TRBJ2-3; CDR3aa: CASSSLAGRSTDTQYF; CDR3nt: TGTGCCAGCAGTTCTCTAGCGGGACGTTCCACAGATACGCAGTATTTT
abundance: -; d_gene: -; v_gene: TRBV11-3; j_gene: TRBJ2-3; CDR3aa: CASSLDPRGVGTDTQYF; CDR3nt: TGTGCCAGCAGCTTAGATCCCAGGGGAGTTGGGACAGATACGCAGTATTTT
abundance: -; d_gene: TRBD2; v_gene: TRBV7-2; j_gene: TRBJ2-5; CDR3aa: CASSPSSGSETQYF; CDR3nt: TGTGCCAGCAGCCCCTCTAGCGGTTCGGAGACCCAGTACTTC
abundance: -; d_gene: TRBD1; v_gene: TRBV30; j_gene: TRBJ1-6; CDR3aa: CAVDRGNSPLHF; CDR3nt: TGTGCCGTTGACAGGGGGAATTCACCCCTCCACTTT
abundance: once; d_gene: TRBD2; v_gene: TRBV5-1; j_gene: TRBJ2-5; CDR3aa: CASSSLSGLAVGETQYF; CDR3nt: TGCGCCAGCAGCTCACTTAGTGGACTAGCCGTAGGGGAGACCCAGTACTTC
abundance: once; d_gene: -; v_gene: TRBV4-3; j_gene: TRBJ2-1; CDR3aa: CASSQALPEVNEQFF; CDR3nt: TGCGCCAGCAGCCAAGCACTACCTGAGGTTAATGAGCAGTTCTTC
abundance: -; d_gene: -; v_gene: TRBV6-6; j_gene: TRBJ2-3; CDR3aa: CASSYSRQFTDTQYF; CDR3nt: TGTGCCAGCAGTTACTCGCGGCAGTTCACAGATACGCAGTATTTT
abundance: -; d_gene: TRBD1; v_gene: TRBV5-1; j_gene: TRBJ1-3; CDR3aa: CASSPRDSGTGNTIYF; CDR3nt: TGCGCCAGCAGCCCGAGGGACAGCGGAACTGGAAACACCATATATTTT
abundance: -; d_gene: TRBD2; v_gene: TRBV4-3; j_gene: TRBJ2-7; CDR3aa: CASSQETAGDRYEQYF; CDR3nt: TGCGCCAGCAGCCAAGAAACCGCGGGGGACCGCTACGAGCAGTACTTC
abundance: -; d_gene: -; v_gene: TRBV10-3; j_gene: TRBJ1-6; CDR3aa: CAISEDRYSPLHF; CDR3nt: TGTGCCATCAGTGAGGACAGGTATTCACCCCTCCACTTT
abundance: -; d_gene: TRBD1; v_gene: TRBV3-1/TRBV3-2; j_gene: TRBJ1-2; CDR3aa: CASSQGGTGAFYGYTF; CDR3nt: TGTGCCAGCAGCCAAGGCGGGACAGGGGCATTTTATGGCTACACCTTC
abundance: -; d_gene: TRBD1; v_gene: TRBV18; j_gene: TRBJ1-4; CDR3aa: CASSPPGQGTEKLFF; CDR3nt: TGTGCCAGCTCTCCTCCGGGACAGGGGACTGAAAAACTGTTTTTT
abundance: once; d_gene: TRBD1; v_gene: TRBV5-6; j_gene: TRBJ2-7; CDR3aa: CASRGQGRSYEQYF; CDR3nt: TGTGCCAGCAGAGGACAGGGGAGGTCCTACGAGCAGTACTTC
abundance: -; d_gene: TRBD1; v_gene: TRBV24-1; j_gene: TRBJ1-2; CDR3aa: CATSDPGTGGHYGYTF; CDR3nt: TGTGCCACCAGTGACCCCGGGACAGGGGGTCACTATGGCTACACCTTC
abundance: -; d_gene: -; v_gene: TRBV3-1/TRBV3-2; j_gene: TRBJ1-3; CDR3aa: CASSQAGRSGNTIYF; CDR3nt: TGTGCCAGCAGCCAAGCGGGTCGGTCCGGAAACACCATATATTTT
abundance: -; d_gene: -; v_gene: TRBV30; j_gene: TRBJ1-5; CDR3aa: CAWSRQDNQPQHF; CDR3nt: TGTGCCTGGAGTCGTCAGGACAATCAGCCCCAGCATTTT
abundance: -; d_gene: TRBD1; v_gene: TRBV4-2; j_gene: TRBJ1-1; CDR3aa: CASSQGQGLPEAFF; CDR3nt: TGTGCCAGCAGCCAGGGACAGGGTTTGCCTGAAGCTTTCTTT
abundance: -; d_gene: -; v_gene: TRBV10-3; j_gene: TRBJ1-1; CDR3aa: CAISESRGSTEAFF; CDR3nt: TGTGCCATCAGTGAGTCGCGGGGTAGCACTGAAGCTTTCTTT
abundance: -; d_gene: -; v_gene: TRBV24-1; j_gene: TRBJ1-2; CDR3aa: CATSGGYGYTF; CDR3nt: TGTGCCACCAGTGGAGGCTATGGCTACACCTTC
abundance: -; d_gene: TRBD2; v_gene: TRBV30; j_gene: TRBJ2-1; CDR3aa: CAWGRGRDSNEQFF; CDR3nt: TGTGCCTGGGGGCGCGGGAGGGATAGCAATGAGCAGTTCTTC
abundance: -; d_gene: -; v_gene: TRBV3-1/TRBV3-2; j_gene: TRBJ2-7; CDR3aa: CASSPTGQAYEQYF; CDR3nt: TGTGCCAGCAGCCCAACAGGTCAAGCCTACGAGCAGTACTTC
abundance: -; d_gene: -; v_gene: TRBV28; j_gene: TRBJ1-4; CDR3aa: CASRGQTNEKLFF; CDR3nt: TGTGCCAGCAGAGGACAGACTAATGAAAAACTGTTTTTT
abundance: -; d_gene: -; v_gene: TRBV30; j_gene: TRBJ2-6; CDR3aa: CAWSVRRTSSGANVLTF; CDR3nt: TGTGCCTGGAGTGTACGGAGGACCTCCTCTGGGGCCAACGTCCTGACTTTC
abundance: -; d_gene: TRBD1; v_gene: TRBV7-2; j_gene: TRBJ1-1; CDR3aa: CASTDREGVGVVF; CDR3nt: TGTGCCAGCACCGACAGGGAAGGGGTTGGGGTCGTCTTT
abundance: few; d_gene: -; v_gene: TRBV6-2/TRBV6-3; j_gene: TRBJ1-3; CDR3aa: CASSRSENPGNTIYF; CDR3nt: TGTGCCAGCAGTCGATCCGAGAACCCTGGAAACACCATATATTTT
abundance: -; d_gene: TRBD1; v_gene: TRBV9; j_gene: TRBJ1-1; CDR3aa: CASSPLRGATEAFF; CDR3nt: TGTGCCAGCAGCCCCCTCAGGGGGGCCACTGAAGCTTTCTTT
abundance: few; d_gene: -; v_gene: TRBV6-6; j_gene: TRBJ1-3; CDR3aa: CASSYSSSGNTIYF; CDR3nt: TGTGCCAGCAGTTATTCCTCCTCTGGAAACACCATATATTTT
abundance: -; d_gene: TRBD1; v_gene: TRBV19; j_gene: TRBJ1-2; CDR3aa: CASSMPGGPFGYTF; CDR3nt: TGTGCCAGTAGTATGCCAGGGGGCCCTTTTGGCTACACCTTC
abundance: -; d_gene: -; v_gene: TRBV5-4; j_gene: TRBJ1-1; CDR3aa: CASSLGGEVNTEAFF; CDR3nt: TGTGCCAGCAGCTTGGGTGGGGAGGTGAACACTGAAGCTTTCTTT
abundance: -; d_gene: -; v_gene: TRBV7-9; j_gene: TRBJ2-7; CDR3aa: CASSSRGASYEQYF; CDR3nt: TGTGCCAGCAGCTCACGGGGTGCGTCCTACGAGCAGTACTTC
abundance: -; d_gene: -; v_gene: TRBV4-1; j_gene: TRBJ1-2; CDR3aa: CASSAKDRAYGYTF; CDR3nt: TGCGCCAGCAGCGCTAAGGACAGAGCCTATGGCTACACCTTC
abundance: -; d_gene: TRBD1; v_gene: TRBV10-2; j_gene: TRBJ1-5; CDR3aa: CASSGTGDQPQHF; CDR3nt: TGCGCCAGCAGTGGGACAGGGGATCAGCCCCAGCATTTT
abundance: once; d_gene: TRBD1; v_gene: TRBV28; j_gene: TRBJ1-2; CDR3aa: CASGDRNYGYTF; CDR3nt: TGTGCCAGCGGGGACAGGAACTATGGCTACACCTTC
abundance: -; d_gene: -; v_gene: TRBV11-3; j_gene: TRBJ2-5; CDR3aa: CASSLRQTQETQYF; CDR3nt: TGTGCCAGCAGCTTAAGACAGACCCAAGAGACCCAGTACTTC
abundance: -; d_gene: -; v_gene: TRBV21-1; j_gene: TRBJ2-7; CDR3aa: CASSKDRASYEQYF; CDR3nt: TGTGCCAGCAGCAAAGACAGGGCCTCCTACGAGCAGTACTTC
abundance: -; d_gene: TRBD2; v_gene: TRBV10-3; j_gene: TRBJ2-7; CDR3aa: CAARGTSGVDEQYF; CDR3nt: TGTGCCGCCCGGGGCACTAGCGGGGTCGACGAGCAGTACTTC
abundance: few; d_gene: TRBD2; v_gene: TRBV10-2; j_gene: TRBJ2-3; CDR3aa: CASRDGGGTDTQYF; CDR3nt: TGCGCCAGCAGGGACGGGGGGGGCACAGATACGCAGTATTTT
abundance: -; d_gene: -; v_gene: TRBV5-1; j_gene: TRBJ1-4; CDR3aa: CASSDEKREKLFF; CDR3nt: TGCGCCAGCAGCGACGAAAAGCGCGAAAAACTGTTTTTT
abundance: -; d_gene: TRBD1; v_gene: TRBV25-1; j_gene: TRBJ1-2; CDR3aa: CASSPRTGRVDGYTF; CDR3nt: TGTGCCAGCAGCCCACGGACAGGGCGAGTCGATGGCTACACCTTC
abundance: -; d_gene: -; v_gene: TRBV28; j_gene: TRBJ1-2; CDR3aa: CASSLGRGRQDGYTF; CDR3nt: TGTGCCAGCAGTTTAGGGAGAGGGCGGCAAGATGGCTACACCTTC
abundance: -; d_gene: -; v_gene: TRBV30; j_gene: TRBJ1-1; CDR3aa: CAWTFGRGGVGTEAFF; CDR3nt: TGTGCCTGGACCTTCGGTAGGGGGGGAGTCGGCACTGAAGCTTTCTTT
abundance: -; d_gene: TRBD1; v_gene: TRBV2; j_gene: TRBJ1-6; CDR3aa: CASGTENNSPLHF; CDR3nt: TGTGCCAGCGGGACAGAGAATAATTCACCCCTCCACTTT
abundance: once; d_gene: -; v_gene: TRBV9; j_gene: TRBJ1-5; CDR3aa: CASSVESQNSNQPQHF; CDR3nt: TGTGCCAGCAGCGTAGAGTCACAAAATAGCAATCAGCCCCAGCATTTT
abundance: -; d_gene: TRBD1; v_gene: TRBV7-6; j_gene: TRBJ1-6; CDR3aa: CASSAVDRAYSPLHF; CDR3nt: TGTGCCAGCAGCGCCGTGGACAGGGCGTATTCACCCCTCCACTTT
abundance: -; d_gene: -; v_gene: TRBV5-1; j_gene: TRBJ2-3; CDR3aa: CASSLILPHTDTQYF; CDR3nt: TGCGCCAGCAGCTTGATTTTACCACACACAGATACGCAGTATTTT
abundance: -; d_gene: -; v_gene: TRBV11-2; j_gene: TRBJ1-6; CDR3aa: CASSIRGRGNSPLHF; CDR3nt: TGTGCCAGCAGCATAAGGGGCAGGGGAAATTCACCCCTCCACTTT
abundance: -; d_gene: -; v_gene: TRBV7-2; j_gene: TRBJ2-1; CDR3aa: CASSSTRSSYNEQFF; CDR3nt: TGTGCCAGCAGCTCGACCCGGAGCTCCTACAATGAGCAGTTCTTC
abundance: few; d_gene: -; v_gene: TRBV2; j_gene: TRBJ1-5; CDR3aa: CASSGGRSNQPQHF; CDR3nt: TGTGCCAGCAGTGGGGGCAGAAGCAATCAGCCCCAGCATTTT
abundance: once; d_gene: -; v_gene: TRBV30; j_gene: TRBJ1-3; CDR3aa: CAWSVRQKRNTIYF; CDR3nt: TGTGCCTGGAGTGTGAGACAGAAGAGAAACACCATATATTTT
abundance: -; d_gene: -; v_gene: TRBV20-1; j_gene: TRBJ2-7; CDR3aa: CSAGYRYEQYF; CDR3nt: TGCAGTGCTGGATACAGGTACGAGCAGTACTTC
abundance: -; d_gene: -; v_gene: TRBV7-6; j_gene: TRBJ1-3; CDR3aa: CASSLGPPNSGNTIYF; CDR3nt: TGTGCCAGCAGCTTAGGGCCTCCCAACTCTGGAAACACCATATATTTT
abundance: -; d_gene: -; v_gene: TRBV10-3; j_gene: TRBJ1-6; CDR3aa: CAAQRGRDSPLHF; CDR3nt: TGTGCCGCCCAAAGGGGCCGAGATTCACCCCTCCACTTT
abundance: -; d_gene: TRBD1; v_gene: TRBV7-9; j_gene: TRBJ1-3; CDR3aa: CASSQTGVGNTIYF; CDR3nt: TGTGCCAGCAGCCAGACAGGGGTAGGAAACACCATATATTTT